This T cell receptor (beta chain) was sequenced during a study of monozygotic twins with inflammatory bowel disease. Looked up from germline, CDR1 is ENHRY and CDR2 is SYGVKD. This CDR3 contains 12 residues. cDNA synthesis was performed in eight separate reactions for each sample. Nested PCRs (about 17 and 10 cycles, two total) were applied to TCRalpha and TCRbeta cDNA. Reprocessing the 5' RACE reads, TCRdb reports a single entry for every CDR3 protein and omits DNA. The table for this sample gives around 150,000 distinct CDR3 sequences. The chain couples TRBV10-3 to TRBJ2-1; checking the TCRdb D call of TRBD1 is not possible without DNA. This TCR was sampled from a human donor with ulcerative colitis or Crohn's disease, or a healthy co-twin of an affected twin (not recorded which). The material sequenced was blood. CDR3 in amino acids: CAISDRGNEQFF.